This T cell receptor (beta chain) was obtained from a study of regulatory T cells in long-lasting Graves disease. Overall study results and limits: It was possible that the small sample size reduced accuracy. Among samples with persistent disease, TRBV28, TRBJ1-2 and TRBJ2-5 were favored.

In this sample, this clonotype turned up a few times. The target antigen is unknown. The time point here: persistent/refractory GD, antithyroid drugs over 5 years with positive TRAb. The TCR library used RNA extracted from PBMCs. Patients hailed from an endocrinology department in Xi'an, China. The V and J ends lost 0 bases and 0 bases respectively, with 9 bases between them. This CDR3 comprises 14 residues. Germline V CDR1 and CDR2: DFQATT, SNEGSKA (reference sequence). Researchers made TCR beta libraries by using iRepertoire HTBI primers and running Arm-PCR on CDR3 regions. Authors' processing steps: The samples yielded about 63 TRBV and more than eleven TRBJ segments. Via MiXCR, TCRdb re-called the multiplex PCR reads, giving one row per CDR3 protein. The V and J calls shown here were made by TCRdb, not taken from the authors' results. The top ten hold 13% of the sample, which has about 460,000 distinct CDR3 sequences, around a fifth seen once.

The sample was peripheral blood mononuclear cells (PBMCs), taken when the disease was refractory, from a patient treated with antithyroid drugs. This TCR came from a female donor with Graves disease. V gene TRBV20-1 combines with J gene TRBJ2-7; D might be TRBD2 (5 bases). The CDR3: CSAREVGSSYEQYF. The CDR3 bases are TGCAGTGCTAGAGAGGTAGGGAGCTCCTACGAGCAGTACTTC.